This TCR beta chain was sequenced during a study of multiple sclerosis patients with progressive multifocal leukoencephalopathy. Per the germline V gene, CDR1 is SGHTA and CDR2 is FQGNSA. This CDR3 is built from 11 residues. Germline trimming cut 8 bases from V and 12 bases from J; bases unmatched to any gene: 6. The time point: time of PML onset. Profiling relied on immunoSEQ multiplex PCR, and the TCRdb table lists in-frame clones only, not all of them. The data show about 33,000 clones, less than 90% seen once. Sample: PBMCs, taken from a patient treated with natalizumab. The genes are TRBV7-2 and TRBJ2-1, with 8 bases that match TRBD2. The TCR sequence derives from a human donor with progressive multifocal leukoencephalopathy. Here the CDR3 reads CASREGRRQFF. CDR3 bases: TGTGCCAGCCGGGAGGGGAGGAGGCAGTTCTTC.